This T cell receptor beta chain was recorded in a study of blood T cell repertoires in COVID-19. Study at large: Whether acute or convalescent, the COVID-19 samples came from the United States, Italy and Spain. In each case, the material was cDNA or gDNA derived from T cells, B-cell-depleted T cells, or PBMCs.

As handled by the study authors: From reference gene primer amplification, estimates of nucleated cell counts were derived. TCRdb keeps only in-frame clones here, not all; method: immunoSEQ multiplex PCR. The V and J calls and clone size were taken over from that table, and D and trimming were inferred from the DNA. This sample has around 56,000 clones, with approximately 89% found just once. Trimming cost V 2 bases and J 2 bases, with 13 bases left between them. The CDR3 contains 16 residues. From germline, CDR1 is LNHDA and CDR2 SQIVND (reference sequence). This receptor was taken from a man between 60 and 75 years old with active or convalescent COVID-19. The sequenced sample consisted of peripheral blood. The rearrangement joins TRBV19 to TRBJ1-5; D possibly corresponds to TRBD1 (6 bases). The CDR3 is CASSITRRGGNQPQHF. The CDR3, as DNA: TGTGCCAGTAGTATAACCCGCAGGGGAGGCAATCAGCCCCAGCATTTT.